Listed here is a single T cell receptor beta chain. Its specificity is not known. This sample stems from a study of cytomegalovirus exposure and HLA in healthy donors. Primers: 60 Vbeta forward and 13 Jbeta reverse. Libraries were prepared by immunoSEQ multiplex PCR; TCRdb keeps only in-frame clonotypes and omits some of them. This table has about 190,000 clones, roughly four fifths appearing once. Overall study findings and caveats: Among TCR sequences, most were rare, though some public TCRs appeared in many donors.

With 4 bases clipped from V and 3 bases from J, the junction kept 4 bases outside the gene matches. CDR3 length: 14 amino acids. The germline gives CDR1 SEHNR, CDR2 FQNEAQ (reference sequence). This sequence joins TRBV7-9 and TRBJ2-7, with TRBD1 identical over 9 bases. The origin of this receptor is a woman aged 30 to 39 in good health and CMV-seropositive. Sequences were obtained from PBMCs. The CDR3 sequence: CASSWDRVLYEQYF. CDR3 sequence (DNA): TGTGCCAGCAGCTGGGACAGGGTCCTCTACGAGCAGTACTTC.